Below, 17 T cell receptor beta chains from the same sample are listed, as sequenced in a study of blood T cell repertoires in COVID-19. Sequenced by immunoSEQ multiplex PCR; TCRdb stores in-frame clones only, minus some. The table records fewer than 130,000 clones, roughly four fifths of them present only once. Source material: peripheral blood. The source is a woman aged 60-75 years with acute or convalescent COVID-19.

This clone has a single count. The chain couples TRBV7-6 to TRBJ1-3; a possible D gene is TRBD1 (5 bases). There are 14 residues in the CDR3. CDR1 and CDR2 from the germline V gene are SGHVS and FNYEAQ. Trimming shortened V by 5 bases and J by 3 bases, and 11 bases separated the two germline ends. The chain's CDR3 is CASSHDSYGNTIYF. The CDR3 DNA reads as TGTGCCAGCAGCCACGACAGCTATGGAAACACCATATATTTT. The full variable domain, rest sourced from reference TRBV7-6 and TRBJ1-3, is GAGVSQSPRYKVTKRGQDVALRCDPISGHVSLYWYRQALGQGPEFLTYFNYEAQQDKSGLPNDRFSAERPEGSISTLTIQRTEQRDSAMYRCASSHDSYGNTIYFGEGSWLTVV.

The genes are TRBV5-1 and TRBJ2-1, with D possibly matching TRBD2 (6 bases). CDR1 and CDR2 from the germline V gene are SGHRS and YFSETQ. Trimming took off 4 bases at V and 6 bases at J, with 17 bases between the two ends. This CDR3 is 15 amino acids long. The CDR3 sequence is CASSAGQSRGNEQFF. CDR3 in DNA: TGCGCCAGCAGCGCCGGACAATCGCGGGGCAATGAGCAGTTCTTC.

V and J are TRBV7-9 and TRBJ1-6; D is possibly TRBD1 (6 bases). The CDR3 length is 15 residues. CDR1 and CDR2 from the germline V gene are SEHNR and FQNEAQ (reference sequence). Deletions cut 5 bases from V and 14 bases from J, with 22 bases between. The CDR3: CASSPGHTGALALHF. The CDR3, as DNA: TGTGCCAGCAGCCCGGGACACACTGGGGCTCTGGCCCTCCACTTT.

This clone was seen only a few times. This chain links TRBV9 with TRBJ2-1; 11 nucleotides line up with TRBD2. The CDR3 runs to 16 residues. Germline V gene data show CDR1 as SGDLS and CDR2 as YYNGEE. V gave up 0 bases and J gave up 4 bases; unmatched junction bases: 3. CDR3 DNA: TGTGCCAGCAGCGTAGCTAGCGGGGGGCCGTACAATGAGCAGTTCTTC. It specifies CASSVASGGPYNEQFF.

The chain employs TRBV28 and TRBJ1-5; D perhaps matches TRBD1 (6 bases). The germline gives CDR1 MDHEN, CDR2 SYDVKM. V lost 3 bases and J 6 bases, leaving 12 bases between the germline ends. There are 14 residues in the CDR3. For the CDR3, the DNA is TGTGCCAGCAGTTTCGGCACAGGGAGTCAGCCCCAGCATTTT. This codes for CASSFGTGSQPQHF.

The rearrangement uses TRBV12-3 or TRBV12-4 and TRBJ1-2, with D unresolved. The CDR3 extends over 12 amino acids. Trimming removed 1 base at V and 8 bases at J, with 8 bases between. The CDR3, as DNA: TGTGCCAGCAGTTTAGGAGGGCGAGGCTACACCTTC. Protein sequence: CASSLGGRGYTF.

This sequence joins TRBV21-1 and TRBJ2-5; the DNA was not used to check the table's D call, TRBD2. TRBV21-1 is termed a pseudogene. CDR3 length: 15 amino acids. CDR3 bases: TGTGCCAGCAACCCCACCCCGGTGGTCCAAGAGACCCAGTACTTC. This codes for CASNPTPVVQETQYF.

This chain links TRBV3-1 (or the pseudogene TRBV3-2) with TRBJ2-5; the D gene is possibly TRBD1 (5 bases). Trimming pared 4 bases from V and 5 bases from J, leaving 14 bases between. The germline gives CDR1 LGHDT, CDR2 YNNKEL (reference sequence). The CDR3 has 14 amino acids. The CDR3 sequence is CASSRGRTTETQYF. CDR3 in DNA: TGTGCCAGCAGCCGCGGACGGACAACGGAGACCCAGTACTTC.

The J gene is TRBJ2-7, the V gene TRBV19, with D possibly being TRBD2 (5 bases). V was clipped by 3 bases and J by 5 bases, with 11 bases between them. This CDR3 is 13 amino acids long. In germline, CDR1 is LNHDA, CDR2 SQIVND (reference sequence). The CDR3 here is CASSMRWGDEQYF. The DNA of the CDR3 is TGTGCCAGTAGTATGAGGTGGGGAGACGAGCAGTACTTC.

The chain is built from TRBV12-5 and TRBJ2-5, with 8 nucleotides matching TRBD1. This CDR3 has 15 amino acids. V lost 1 base, J lost 5 bases, and 6 bases stayed unmatched. Germline V gene sequence: CDR1 LGHNT, CDR2 FRNRAP. CDR3 sequence (DNA): TGTGCTAGTGGTTTGGCCCAGGGGGCGAGGGAGACCCAGTACTTC. As protein: CASGLAQGARETQYF.

The gene calls are TRBV11-3 and TRBJ1-2; the D gene is possibly TRBD1 (5 bases). CDR1 and CDR2 from the germline V gene are SGHNT and YENEEA. The CDR3 is made up of 12 amino acids. The V end lost 2 bases, the J end lost 7 bases, and 8 bases lay between the germline ends. The CDR3 protein is CASSLQGRGYTF. CDR3 DNA sequence: TGTGCCAGCAGCTTACAGGGCCGTGGCTACACCTTC.

V gene TRBV30 combines with J gene TRBJ2-5; D might be TRBD2 (5 bases). This CDR3 spans 14 amino acids. The ends were cut back, 0 bases at V and 1 base at J, with 9 bases in the middle. CDR1 GTSNPN and CDR2 SVGIG come from the germline V gene (reference sequence). CDR3 nucleotides: TGTGCCTGGAGTGTAGTCCGGGGCCAAGAGACCCAGTACTTC. Its protein product is CAWSVVRGQETQYF.

The chain carries TRBV6-1 and TRBJ1-2; D unclear. Trimming took 0 bases from V and 5 from J, leaving 10 bases between them. This CDR3 contains 14 residues. Germline V gene sequence: CDR1 MNHNS, CDR2 SASEGT. This CDR3 is CASSEAKTIYGYTF. Here the CDR3 DNA reads TGTGCCAGCAGTGAAGCAAAGACTATTTATGGCTACACCTTC.

CDR3 sequence reads: CAWSAIAGDTQYF. CDR3 sequence (DNA): TGTGCCTGGAGCGCTATAGCGGGGGATACGCAGTATTTT. The chain is built from TRBV30 and TRBJ2-3; 8 nucleotides align to TRBD2. Per germline, CDR1 GTSNPN and CDR2 SVGIG (reference sequence). With 3 bases clipped from V and 6 bases from J, the junction kept 5 bases outside the gene matches. The CDR3 loop spans 13 amino acids.

This rearrangement joins TRBV21-1 to TRBJ1-2; the DNA was not used to check the table's D call, TRBD1. TRBV21-1 is classified as a pseudogene. The CDR3 has 13 residues. The DNA of the CDR3 is TGTGCCAGCAGCAAAGGCCACAGGGGTGGCTACACCTTC. Protein product: CASSKGHRGGYTF.

There are a few counts of this clone. J is TRBJ2-7 and V is TRBV20-1; 10 bases are shared with TRBD2. The CDR3 length is 15 residues. From germline, CDR1 is DFQATT and CDR2 SNEGSKA (reference sequence). V lost 3 bases to trimming and J lost 0 bases; unmatched junction nucleotides: 5. The chain's CDR3 is CSASPLAGVSYEQYF. Here the CDR3 DNA reads TGCAGTGCTAGTCCCCTAGCGGGGGTCTCCTACGAGCAGTACTTC.

This clone was counted ten times or more. The rearrangement links TRBV7-9 to TRBJ2-3, with 7 nucleotides matching TRBD1. Germline values: CDR1 SEHNR, CDR2 FQNEAQ (reference sequence). Trimming at V came to 7 bases and at J to 2 bases, leaving 12 bases not matched to a gene. The CDR3 runs to 16 residues. DNA for the CDR3: TGTGCCAGCACCGGACAGGCCCAGCTTTCCACAGATACGCAGTATTTT. Translation: CASTGQAQLSTDTQYF.